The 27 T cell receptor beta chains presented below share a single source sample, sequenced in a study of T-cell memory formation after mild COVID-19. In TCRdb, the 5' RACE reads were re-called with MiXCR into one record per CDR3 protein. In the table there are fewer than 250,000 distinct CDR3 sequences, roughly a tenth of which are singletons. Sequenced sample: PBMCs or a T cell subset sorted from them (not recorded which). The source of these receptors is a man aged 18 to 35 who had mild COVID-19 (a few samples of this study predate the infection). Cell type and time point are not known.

The CDR3 region is CASSLAGLTEAFF. The CDR3 DNA is TGTGCCAGCAGCTTAGCAGGGCTGACTGAAGCTTTCTTT. The V and J genes are TRBV11-2 and TRBJ1-1, with D maybe TRBD1 (5 bases). CDR3 size: 13 residues. Germline V gene sequence: CDR1 SGHAT, CDR2 FQNNGV. V lost 1 base and J 5 bases, leaving 8 bases between the germline ends.

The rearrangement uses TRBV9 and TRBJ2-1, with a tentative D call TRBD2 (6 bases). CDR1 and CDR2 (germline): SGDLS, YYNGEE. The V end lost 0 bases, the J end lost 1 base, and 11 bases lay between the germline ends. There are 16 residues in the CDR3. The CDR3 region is CASSVDSGISYNEQFF. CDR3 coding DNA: TGTGCCAGCAGCGTAGATAGCGGTATTTCCTACAATGAGCAGTTCTTC.

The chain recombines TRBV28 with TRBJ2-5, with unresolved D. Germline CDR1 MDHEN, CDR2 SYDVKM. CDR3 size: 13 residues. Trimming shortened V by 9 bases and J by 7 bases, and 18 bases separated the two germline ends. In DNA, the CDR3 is TGTGCCAGTCGGACGCCACTCCTCGGGACCCAGTACTTC. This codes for CASRTPLLGTQYF.

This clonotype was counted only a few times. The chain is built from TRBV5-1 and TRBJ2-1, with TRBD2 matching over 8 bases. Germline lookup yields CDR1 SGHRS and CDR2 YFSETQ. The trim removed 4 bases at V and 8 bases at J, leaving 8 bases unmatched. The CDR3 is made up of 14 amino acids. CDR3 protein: CASSNTGGGDEQFF. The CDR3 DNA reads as TGCGCCAGCAGCAACACCGGGGGGGGCGATGAGCAGTTCTTC.

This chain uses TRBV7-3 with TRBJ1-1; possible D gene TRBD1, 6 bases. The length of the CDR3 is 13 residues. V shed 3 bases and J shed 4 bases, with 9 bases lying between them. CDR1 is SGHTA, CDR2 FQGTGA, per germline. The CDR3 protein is CASSLDSFTEAFF. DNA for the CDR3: TGTGCCAGCAGCTTGGACAGTTTCACTGAAGCTTTCTTT.

DNA of the CDR3: TGTGCCAGCAGTTACTCAACTCTACGCACAGATACGCAGTATTTT. Protein sequence: CASSYSTLRTDTQYF. The chain joins TRBV6-5 to TRBJ2-3; D gene ambiguous. Germline V lookup: CDR1 MNHEY, CDR2 SVGAGI. V gave up 0 bases and J gave up 1 base, with 8 bases separating them. CDR3 length: 15 residues.

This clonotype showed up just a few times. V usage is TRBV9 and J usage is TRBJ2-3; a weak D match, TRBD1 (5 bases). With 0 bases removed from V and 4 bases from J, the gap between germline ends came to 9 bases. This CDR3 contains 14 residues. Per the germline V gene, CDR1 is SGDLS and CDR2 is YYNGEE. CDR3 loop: CASSVEGRADTQYF. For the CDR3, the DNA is TGTGCCAGCAGCGTAGAGGGGCGCGCAGATACGCAGTATTTT. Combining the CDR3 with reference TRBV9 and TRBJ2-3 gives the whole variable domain DSGVTQTPKHLITATGQRVTLRCSPRSGDLSVYWYQQSLDQGLQFLIQYYNGEERAKGNILERFSAQQFPDLHSELNLSSLELGDSALYFCASSVEGRADTQYFGPGTRLTVL.

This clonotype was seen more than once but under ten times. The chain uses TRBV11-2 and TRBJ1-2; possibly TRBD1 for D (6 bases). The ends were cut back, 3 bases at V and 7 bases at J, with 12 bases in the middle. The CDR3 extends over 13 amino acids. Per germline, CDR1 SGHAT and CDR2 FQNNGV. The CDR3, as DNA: TGTGCCAGCAGCTTCGCCAGGGGTAGTGGCTACACCTTC. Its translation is CASSFARGSGYTF.

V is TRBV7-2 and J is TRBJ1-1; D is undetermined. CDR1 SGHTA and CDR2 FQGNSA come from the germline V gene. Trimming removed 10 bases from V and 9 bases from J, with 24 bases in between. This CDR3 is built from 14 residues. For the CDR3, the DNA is TGTGCCACCATGCCTAGCCTCGACGCAGCCCAAGCTTTCTTT. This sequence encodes CATMPSLDAAQAFF.

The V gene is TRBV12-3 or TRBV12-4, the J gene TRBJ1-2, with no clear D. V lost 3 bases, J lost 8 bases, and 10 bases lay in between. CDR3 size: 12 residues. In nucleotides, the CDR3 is TGTGCCAGCAGTTTGGAAAGGCGCGGCTACACCTTC. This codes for CASSLERRGYTF.

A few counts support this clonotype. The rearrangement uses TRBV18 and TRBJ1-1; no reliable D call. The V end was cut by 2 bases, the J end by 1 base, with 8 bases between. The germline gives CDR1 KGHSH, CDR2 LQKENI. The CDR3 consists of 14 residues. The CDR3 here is CASSPSEKNTEAFF. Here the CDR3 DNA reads TGTGCCAGCTCACCATCGGAAAAGAACACTGAAGCTTTCTTT.

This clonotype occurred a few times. The CDR3 reads CASSLNLAGELFF. Here the CDR3 DNA reads TGTGCCAGCAGCTTAAACTTGGCCGGGGAGCTGTTTTTT. This chain uses TRBV7-3 with TRBJ2-2; D remains ambiguous. Deletions cut 1 base from V and 6 bases from J, with 6 bases between. The CDR3 sequence is 13 residues long. CDR1 and CDR2 from the germline V gene are SGHTA and FQGTGA.

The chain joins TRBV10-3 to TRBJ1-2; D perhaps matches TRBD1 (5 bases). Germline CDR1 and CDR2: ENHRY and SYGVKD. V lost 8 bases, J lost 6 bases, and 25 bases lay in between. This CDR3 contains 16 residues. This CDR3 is CAIARTPGGQGNGYTF. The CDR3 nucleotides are TGTGCCATCGCCCGAACCCCAGGCGGCCAGGGAAATGGCTACACCTTC.

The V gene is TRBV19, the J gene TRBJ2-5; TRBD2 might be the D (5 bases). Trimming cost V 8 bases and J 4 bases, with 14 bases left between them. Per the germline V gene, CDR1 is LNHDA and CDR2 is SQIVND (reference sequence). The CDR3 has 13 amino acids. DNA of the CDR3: TGTGCCAGTCGGCCGGGAACACGAGAGACCCAGTACTTC. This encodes CASRPGTRETQYF. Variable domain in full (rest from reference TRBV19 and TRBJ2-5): DGGITQSPKYLFRKEGQNVTLSCEQNLNHDAMYWYRQDPGQGLRLIYYSQIVNDFQKGDIAEGYSVSREKKESFPLTVTSAQKNPTAFYLCASRPGTRETQYFGPGTRLLVL.

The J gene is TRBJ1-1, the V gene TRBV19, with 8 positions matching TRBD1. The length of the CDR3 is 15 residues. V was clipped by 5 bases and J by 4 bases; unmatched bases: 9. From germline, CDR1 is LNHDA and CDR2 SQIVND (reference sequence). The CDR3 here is CASSGSDRVFTEAFF. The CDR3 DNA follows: TGTGCCAGTAGTGGATCGGACAGGGTCTTCACTGAAGCTTTCTTT.

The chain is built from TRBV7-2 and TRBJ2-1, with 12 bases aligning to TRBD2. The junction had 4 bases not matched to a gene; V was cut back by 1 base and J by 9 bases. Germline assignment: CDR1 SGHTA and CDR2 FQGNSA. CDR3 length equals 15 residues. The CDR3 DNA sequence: TGTGCCAGCAGCTTAGGGGGACTAGCGGGTGGTGAGCAGTTCTTC. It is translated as CASSLGGLAGGEQFF.

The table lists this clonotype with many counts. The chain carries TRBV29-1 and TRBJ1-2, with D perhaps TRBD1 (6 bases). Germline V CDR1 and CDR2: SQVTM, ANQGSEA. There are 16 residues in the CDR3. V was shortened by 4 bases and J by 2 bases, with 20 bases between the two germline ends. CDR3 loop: CSVVKGESDFNYGYTF. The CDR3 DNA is TGCAGCGTTGTTAAGGGGGAATCGGATTTCAACTATGGCTACACCTTC.

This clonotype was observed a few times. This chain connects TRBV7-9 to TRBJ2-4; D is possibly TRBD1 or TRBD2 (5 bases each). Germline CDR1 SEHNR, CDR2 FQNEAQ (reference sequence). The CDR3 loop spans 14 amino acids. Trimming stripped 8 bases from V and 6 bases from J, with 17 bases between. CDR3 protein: CASRGMQGRNIQYF. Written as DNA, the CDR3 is TGTGCCAGCCGAGGAATGCAGGGACGAAACATTCAGTACTTC.

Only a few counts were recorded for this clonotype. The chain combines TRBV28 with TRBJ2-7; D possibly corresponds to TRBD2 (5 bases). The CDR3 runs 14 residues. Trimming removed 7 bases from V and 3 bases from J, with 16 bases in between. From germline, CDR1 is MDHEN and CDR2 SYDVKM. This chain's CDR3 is CASKKGDSVYEQYV. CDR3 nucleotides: TGTGCCAGCAAGAAGGGAGACTCCGTCTACGAGCAGTACGTC.

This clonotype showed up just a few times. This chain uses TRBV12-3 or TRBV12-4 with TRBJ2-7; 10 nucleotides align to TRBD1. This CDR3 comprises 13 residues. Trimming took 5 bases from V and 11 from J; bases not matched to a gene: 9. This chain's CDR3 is CASSSRDRGFEYF. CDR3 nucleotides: TGTGCCAGCAGTAGCCGGGACAGGGGTTTTGAGTACTTC.

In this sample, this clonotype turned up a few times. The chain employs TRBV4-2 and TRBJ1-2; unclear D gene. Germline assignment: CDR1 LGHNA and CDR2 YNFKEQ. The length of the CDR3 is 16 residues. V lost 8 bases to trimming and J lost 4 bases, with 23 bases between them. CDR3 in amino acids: CASAPSRSREFYGYTF. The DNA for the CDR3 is TGTGCCAGCGCCCCGTCCCGAAGCCGCGAATTCTATGGCTACACCTTC.

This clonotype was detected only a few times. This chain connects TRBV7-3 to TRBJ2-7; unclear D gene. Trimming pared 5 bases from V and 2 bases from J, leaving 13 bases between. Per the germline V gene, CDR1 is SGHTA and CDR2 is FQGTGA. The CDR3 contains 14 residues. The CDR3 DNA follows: TGTGCCAGCAGCCAAAACCCGGGTCCCTACGAGCAGTACTTC. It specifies CASSQNPGPYEQYF.

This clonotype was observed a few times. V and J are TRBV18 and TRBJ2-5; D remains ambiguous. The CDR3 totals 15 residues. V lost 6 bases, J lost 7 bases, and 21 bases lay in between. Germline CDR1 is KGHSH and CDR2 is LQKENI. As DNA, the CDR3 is TGTGCCAGCTCCCTAGACCCGGGCCGTACCGGGACCCAGTACTTC. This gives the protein CASSLDPGRTGTQYF.

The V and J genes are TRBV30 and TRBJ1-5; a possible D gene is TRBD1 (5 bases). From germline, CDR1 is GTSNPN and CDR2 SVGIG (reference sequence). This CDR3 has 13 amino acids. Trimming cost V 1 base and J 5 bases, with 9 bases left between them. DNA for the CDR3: TGTGCCTGGAGTGCGGGGGATCATCAGCCCCAGCATTTT. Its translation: CAWSAGDHQPQHF.

CDR3 loop: CASSAQGAVETQYF. Written as DNA, the CDR3 is TGTGCCAGCAGCGCACAGGGGGCGGTGGAGACCCAGTACTTC. V usage is TRBV5-4 and J usage is TRBJ2-5, with TRBD1 matching 9 bases. Looked up from germline, CDR1 is SGHNT and CDR2 is YYREEE (reference sequence). The length of the CDR3 is 14 residues. Trimming at V came to 4 bases and at J to 5 bases, leaving 6 bases not matched to a gene.

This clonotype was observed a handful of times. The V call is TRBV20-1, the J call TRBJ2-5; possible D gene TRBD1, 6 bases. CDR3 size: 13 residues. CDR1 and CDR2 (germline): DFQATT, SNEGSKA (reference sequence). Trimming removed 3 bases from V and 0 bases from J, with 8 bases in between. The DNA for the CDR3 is TGCAGTGCTAGGTGGACAGACCAAGAGACCCAGTACTTC. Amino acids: CSARWTDQETQYF.

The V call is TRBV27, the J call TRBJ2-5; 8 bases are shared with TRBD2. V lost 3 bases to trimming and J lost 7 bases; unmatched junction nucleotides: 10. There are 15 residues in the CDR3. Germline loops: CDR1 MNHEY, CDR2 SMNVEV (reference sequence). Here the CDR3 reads CASSFSGTRGVTQYF. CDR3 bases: TGTGCCAGCAGTTTCTCCGGGACTAGGGGGGTGACCCAGTACTTC.